This TCR beta chain is from a study of blood T cells in healthy people across ages. Study results and caveats: A strong correlation between TCR beta diversity and naive T cell percentage was seen.

Germline V lookup: CDR1 LNHNV, CDR2 YYDKDF (reference sequence). This CDR3 comprises 16 residues. With a J-beta primer mix and a sample-barcoded 5' primer, a second PCR ran about 6 to 11 cycles. TCRdb independently ran MiXCR on the 5' RACE reads; one entry per CDR3 protein. The sample includes roughly 1,300,000 distinct CDR3 sequences, 55% to 75% seen only once; the top ten take over 5%. Concerning this clonotype itself: Its specificity is unknown.

This TCR came from a man aged 18 to 30 in good health. This chain links TRBV15 with TRBJ2-4; 13 bases agree with TRBD2. The DNA end is a closer match to TRBJ2-7, so the J assignment may be wrong. Sequencing input: blood. The CDR3 DNA sequence: TGTGCCACCAGCACCGGGACTAGCGGGATCCTAGGCGAGCAGTACTTC. Translated: CATSTGTSGILGEQYF.